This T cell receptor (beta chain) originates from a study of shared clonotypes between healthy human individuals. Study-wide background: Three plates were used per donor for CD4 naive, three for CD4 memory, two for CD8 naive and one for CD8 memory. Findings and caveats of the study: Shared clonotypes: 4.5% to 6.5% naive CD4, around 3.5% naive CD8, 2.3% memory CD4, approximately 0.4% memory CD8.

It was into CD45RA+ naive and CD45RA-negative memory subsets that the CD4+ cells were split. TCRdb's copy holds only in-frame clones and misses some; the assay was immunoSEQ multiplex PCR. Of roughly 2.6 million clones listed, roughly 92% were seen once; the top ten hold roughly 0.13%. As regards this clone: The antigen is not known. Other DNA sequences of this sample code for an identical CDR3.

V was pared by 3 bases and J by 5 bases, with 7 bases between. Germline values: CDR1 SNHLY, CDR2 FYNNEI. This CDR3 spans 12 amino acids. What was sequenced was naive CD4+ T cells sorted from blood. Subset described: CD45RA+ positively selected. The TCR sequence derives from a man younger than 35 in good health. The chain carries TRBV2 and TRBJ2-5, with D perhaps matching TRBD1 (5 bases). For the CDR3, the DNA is TGTGCCAGCAGTGACAGGGTGGAGACCCAGTACTTC. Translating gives CASSDRVETQYF.